The next 26 T cell receptor beta chains were all read from a single sample in a study of T cells in Graves' hyperthyroidism and ophthalmopathy. Amplified TCR beta CDR3 regions came from RNA transcripts. With the HTBI primer set, the TCR CDR3 went through a first round of RT-PCR. MiXCR, run by TCRdb on the multiplex PCR reads, gives a single entry per CDR3 protein. The sample contains some 760,000 distinct CDR3 sequences, around 13% of which appear only once. Sequencing was performed on blood. All receptors come from a woman aged 18-35 years with Graves' hyperthyroidism.

This chain connects TRBV7-9 to TRBJ2-3; a weak D match, TRBD2 (5 bases). Looked up from germline, CDR1 is SEHNR and CDR2 is FQNEAQ (reference sequence). V was cut by 5 bases and J by 6 bases, with 15 bases left in between. The CDR3 covers 14 residues. The CDR3 here is CASSPSGSRDTQYF. In DNA form, the CDR3 reads TGTGCCAGCAGCCCCTCTGGGAGTAGGGATACGCAGTATTTT.

This clonotype has ten or more counts. V usage is TRBV2 and J usage is TRBJ2-5, with D possibly TRBD2 on 6 matching bases. CDR1 and CDR2 (germline): SNHLY, FYNNEI. V gave up 2 bases and J gave up 2 bases, with 15 bases separating them. The CDR3 consists of 16 residues. In DNA form, the CDR3 reads TGTGCCAGCAGTGAACGACGGGAGCGAACACAAGAGACCCAGTACTTC. Protein: CASSERRERTQETQYF.

The rearrangement links TRBV28 to TRBJ2-1; 7 nucleotides line up with TRBD2. V shed 4 bases and J 4 bases; nucleotides not matched to a gene: 7. Germline V lookup: CDR1 MDHEN, CDR2 SYDVKM. The CDR3 runs 15 residues. DNA for the CDR3: TGTGCCAGCAGTTGGAGAGCGGGAACATACAATGAGCAGTTCTTC. Amino acids: CASSWRAGTYNEQFF.

This chain joins TRBV19 and TRBJ1-2; 7 bases agree with TRBD1. Trimming at V came to 6 bases and at J to 4 bases, leaving 11 bases not matched to a gene. This CDR3 comprises 15 residues. The germline V gene encodes CDR1 LNHDA and CDR2 SQIVND (reference sequence). CDR3 DNA sequence: TGTGCCAGTAGAAGTCCCGGGACAGTCAGCTATGGCTACACCTTC. Translated, it gives CASRSPGTVSYGYTF.

In this sample, this clonotype turned up a few times. The chain employs TRBV12-3 or TRBV12-4 and TRBJ2-7; TRBD1 matches 9 bases. With 5 bases clipped from V and 3 bases from J, the junction kept 8 bases outside the gene matches. The CDR3 sequence is 15 residues long. CDR3: CASSGEDRGVYEQYF. The CDR3 DNA follows: TGTGCCAGCAGTGGGGAGGACAGGGGAGTCTACGAGCAGTACTTC.

This chain uses TRBV7-3 with TRBJ2-1; weak D call: TRBD2 (5 bases). V was cut by 5 bases and J by 5 bases, with 16 bases left in between. The length of the CDR3 is 15 residues. The germline gives CDR1 SGHTA, CDR2 FQGTGA. CDR3 region: CASSPLAPTNNEQFF. DNA for the CDR3: TGTGCCAGCAGCCCCCTAGCACCGACTAACAATGAGCAGTTCTTC.

This clonotype was recorded a few times. The DNA of the CDR3 is TGTGCCAGCAGCTCACCCAGGACCCCAGAGACCCAGTACTTC. Amino acids: CASSSPRTPETQYF. This chain joins TRBV5-5 and TRBJ2-5, with D unresolved. Trimming took off 3 bases at V and 4 bases at J, with 13 bases between the two ends. Germline assignment: CDR1 SGHKS and CDR2 YYEKEE (reference sequence). The CDR3 totals 14 residues.

This clonotype was counted many times. The gene calls are TRBV10-3 and TRBJ2-1; TRBD1 aligns across 9 bases. CDR1 and CDR2 (germline): ENHRY, SYGVKD. The CDR3 runs 14 residues. With 6 bases clipped from V and 10 bases from J, the junction kept 10 bases outside the gene matches. For the CDR3, the DNA is TGTGCCATCAGCCCGGGACAGGGAGGAAGGGAGCAGTTCTTC. It specifies CAISPGQGGREQFF.

This clonotype was seen at least ten times. The rearrangement joins TRBV2 to TRBJ2-5; tentative D call: TRBD1 (7 bases). Trimming cost V 4 bases and J 4 bases, with 13 bases left between them. The CDR3 extends over 14 amino acids. Per germline, CDR1 SNHLY and CDR2 FYNNEI. As DNA, the CDR3 is TGTGCCAGCAGTGGGAGGGGGCCGACAGAGACCCAGTACTTC. The encoded protein is CASSGRGPTETQYF.

On this clonotype itself: This may come from a read error, since a much larger clone is one base off. This rearrangement joins TRBV30 to TRBJ2-4, with TRBD2 identical over 10 bases. The V segment lost 0 bases and the J segment 8 bases; nucleotides outside the gene matches: 10. This CDR3 is built from 16 residues. Germline V gene lookup returns CDR1 GTSNPN and CDR2 SVGIG (reference sequence). CDR3 loop: CAWSVQAGGPKDIQYF. The CDR3 DNA is TGTGCCTGGAGTGTACAAGCGGGAGGGCCTAAAGACATTCAGTACTTC.

As to this clonotype: At one end the junction does not follow the germline gene, possibly because of a read error. This CDR3 is CASSILGGGSTGELFF. CDR3 coding DNA: TGTGCCAGTAGTATTCTGGGGGGAGGGAGCACCGGTGAGCTGTTTTTT. The gene calls are TRBV19 and TRBJ2-2; TRBD2 matches at 7 bases. CDR3 length: 16 residues. The germline CDR1 and CDR2 sequences are LNHDA and SQIVND (reference sequence).

This clonotype was seen repeatedly, ten times or more. The rearrangement joins TRBV30 to TRBJ1-1; unclear D gene. This CDR3 is built from 13 residues. Germline CDR1 GTSNPN, CDR2 SVGIG (reference sequence). V dropped 0 bases and J dropped 6 bases, with 11 bases sitting between them. DNA of the CDR3: TGTGCCTGGAGTGTCCGAGTGGAGTCTGAAGCTTTCTTT. Its protein product is CAWSVRVESEAFF.

The chain carries TRBV7-9 and TRBJ2-1; 9 positions match TRBD2. Trimming removed 6 bases from V and 12 bases from J; junction bases left unmatched: 9. Looked up from germline, CDR1 is SEHNR and CDR2 is FQNEAQ (reference sequence). The CDR3 has 13 amino acids. CDR3: CASSFSGSSRQFF. The DNA of the CDR3 is TGTGCCAGCAGTTTTAGCGGGAGTTCCAGGCAGTTCTTC.

This clonotype was detected ten times or more. V is TRBV6-2 or TRBV6-3 and J is TRBJ1-1; TRBD1 is a possible D gene (6 bases). Trimming left V 3 bases short and J 2 bases short, with 16 bases between. Germline CDR1 reads MNHEY; CDR2 reads SVGEGT. This CDR3 comprises 16 residues. In nucleotides, the CDR3 is TGTGCCAGCAGTTATGGGGGACACTCCACCAACACTGAAGCTTTCTTT. Translation: CASSYGGHSTNTEAFF.

There are a few counts of this clonotype. The chain couples TRBV20-1 to TRBJ1-2; D gene unclear. The CDR3 loop spans 9 amino acids. V lost 8 bases to trimming and J lost 9 bases, with 10 bases between them. Germline-derived CDR1 and CDR2 are DFQATT and SNEGSKA (reference sequence). The CDR3 protein is CSPPGSYTF. CDR3 DNA sequence: TGCAGTCCCCCGGGGAGCTACACCTTC.

This clonotype was counted only a few times. This chain uses TRBV7-2 with TRBJ2-7, with 12 bases that match TRBD2. Germline CDR1 is SGHTA and CDR2 is FQGNSA. The CDR3 runs to 18 residues. V trimming: 3 bases; J trimming: 1 base; junction bases outside the gene matches: 10. CDR3 bases: TGTGCCAGCAGCTTCCGACTAGCGGGAGAATCTAGATCCTACGAGCAGTACTTC. Its translation: CASSFRLAGESRSYEQYF.

This clonotype occurred many times. The rearrangement uses TRBV20-1 and TRBJ2-4, with a possible D match to TRBD1 (5 bases). The CDR3 is 12 amino acids. The germline V gene has CDR1 DFQATT and CDR2 SNEGSKA (reference sequence). With 2 bases removed from V and 8 bases from J, the gap between germline ends came to 10 bases. The CDR3 DNA reads TGCAGTGCTAGACGGATAGGGGACATTCAGTACTTC. It specifies CSARRIGDIQYF.

In this sample, this clonotype turned up a few times. The CDR3 sequence: CSALDPFRGVSSYNEQFF. The CDR3 DNA is TGCAGCGCACTCGACCCCTTCAGAGGAGTAAGCTCCTACAATGAGCAGTTCTTC. The chain carries TRBV29-1 and TRBJ2-1; D is uncertain. The V end was cut by 7 bases, the J end by 0 bases, with 25 bases between. There are 18 residues in the CDR3. Per the germline V gene, CDR1 is SQVTM and CDR2 is ANQGSEA.

The table lists this clonotype with many counts. This chain connects TRBV20-1 to TRBJ2-1; 9 bases line up with TRBD2. Per germline, CDR1 DFQATT and CDR2 SNEGSKA (reference sequence). The CDR3 extends over 16 amino acids. The trim removed 0 bases at V and 8 bases at J, leaving 11 bases unmatched. The CDR3 nucleotides are TGCAGTGCTAGAGATCGCGGCGGGAGGGCCAGCGATGAGCAGTTCTTC. Its translation: CSARDRGGRASDEQFF.

CDR3: CASSLVGARETQYF. In nucleotides, the CDR3 is TGTGCCAGCAGTTTGGTAGGGGCACGGGAGACCCAGTACTTC. This chain uses TRBV12-3 or TRBV12-4 with TRBJ2-5, with D possibly matching TRBD1 (5 bases). V was trimmed by 3 bases and J by 5 bases, leaving 13 bases between them. The CDR3 extends over 14 amino acids.

The rearrangement links TRBV19 to TRBJ1-5; 7 bases align to TRBD1. V trimming: 8 bases; J trimming: 3 bases; junction bases outside the gene matches: 10. Germline CDR1 is LNHDA and CDR2 is SQIVND (reference sequence). This CDR3 has 15 residues. The CDR3 loop is CASRFGGQINQPQHF. The CDR3 DNA is TGTGCCAGTCGATTTGGGGGACAGATCAATCAGCCCCAGCATTTT.

The J gene is TRBJ1-2, the V gene TRBV28, with D tentatively TRBD1 (5 bases). Germline V gives CDR1 MDHEN, CDR2 SYDVKM. V lost 5 bases and J 4 bases, leaving 11 bases between the germline ends. The CDR3 totals 13 residues. CDR3 DNA sequence: TGTGCCAGCAGTAGCGGGGCAGGCTATGGCTACACCTTC. Translation gives CASSSGAGYGYTF.

The chain links TRBV27 to TRBJ1-2; 7 nucleotides align to TRBD1. This CDR3 comprises 14 residues. Germline loops: CDR1 MNHEY, CDR2 SMNVEV (reference sequence). The junction had 7 bases not matched to a gene; V was cut back by 5 bases and J by 4 bases. The CDR3 is CASSDTGQSYGYTF. The CDR3 DNA is TGTGCCAGCAGTGATACGGGACAGAGCTATGGCTACACCTTC.

There are many counts of this clonotype. This chain joins TRBV11-2 and TRBJ2-1, with TRBD2 matching over 9 bases. Germline V gene sequence: CDR1 SGHAT, CDR2 FQNNGV. J gave up 9 bases and V 5 bases, and 8 bases lay outside the gene matches. This CDR3 contains 14 residues. The CDR3: CASSLSGSGSEQFF. The CDR3 DNA follows: TGTGCCAGCAGCCTTAGCGGGAGCGGAAGTGAGCAGTTCTTC.

The V gene is TRBV29-1, the J gene TRBJ1-1; 9 bases map to TRBD1. Germline CDR1 reads SQVTM; CDR2 reads ANQGSEA. The CDR3 runs to 15 residues. V lost 6 bases, J lost 2 bases, and 10 bases stayed unmatched. This CDR3 is CSVRARDRVNTEAFF. DNA of the CDR3: TGCAGCGTCCGGGCTCGGGACAGGGTAAACACTGAAGCTTTCTTT.

Remarks on this clonotype: Given a much more abundant clone one base away, this may be a read error. The chain is built from TRBV7-8 and TRBJ2-1; D not resolved. CDR1 is SGHVS, CDR2 FQNEAQ, per germline. The CDR3 is 12 residues long. The ends were cut back, 4 bases at V and 7 bases at J, with 8 bases in the middle. CDR3 nucleotide sequence: TGTGCCAGCAGCTACCCTCGGAATGAGCAGTTCTTC. The encoded protein is CASSYPRNEQFF.